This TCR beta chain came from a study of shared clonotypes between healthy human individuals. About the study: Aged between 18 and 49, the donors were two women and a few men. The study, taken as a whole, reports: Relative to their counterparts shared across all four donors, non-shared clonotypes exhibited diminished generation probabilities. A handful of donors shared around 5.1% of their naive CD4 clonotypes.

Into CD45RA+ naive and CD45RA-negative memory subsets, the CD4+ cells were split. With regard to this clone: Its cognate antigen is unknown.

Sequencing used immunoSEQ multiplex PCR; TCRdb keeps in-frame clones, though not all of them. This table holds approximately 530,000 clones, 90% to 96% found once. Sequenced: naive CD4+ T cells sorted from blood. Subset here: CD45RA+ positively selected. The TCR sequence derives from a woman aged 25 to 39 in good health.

In DNA form, the CDR3 reads TGTGCCAGCAGTTTCCGTAATGAAAAACTGTTTTTT. As protein: CASSFRNEKLFF. The chain uses TRBV27 and TRBJ1-4; D gene uncertain. Germline V lookup: CDR1 MNHEY, CDR2 SMNVEV (reference sequence). V dropped 3 bases and J dropped 4 bases, with 3 bases sitting between them. This CDR3 comprises 12 residues.